The T cell receptor beta chain described here comes from a study of blood T cells in healthy people across ages. Worth noting for this clonotype: Its specificity is unknown. Germline is not matched at one junction end, which may reflect a read error.

The study, taken as a whole, reports: Underestimates were what the diversity estimates from one million T cells were considered to be. Naive T cell percentage showed a strong correlation with the diversity of TCR beta.

Next came a second PCR, run for about 7 to 12 cycles, which used a sample-barcoded 5' primer along with a J-beta primer mix. TCRdb used MiXCR to reprocess the 5' RACE reads, holding one entry per CDR3 protein. The sample lists fewer than 2,000,000 distinct CDR3 sequences, 35% to 50% occurring once. With each sample, at least 5 micrograms of total RNA were extracted. This receptor was obtained from a human donor in good health. Sequenced sample: blood.

As DNA, the CDR3 is TGTGCCAGCAGTCGACTAGCGGGCGATACCTACGAGCGGTACTTC. It is translated as CASSRLAGDTYERYF. The chain combines TRBV6-2 or TRBV6-3 with TRBJ2-7; 10 positions agree with TRBD2. The CDR3 covers 15 residues. Germline assignment: CDR1 MNHEY and CDR2 SVGEGT.